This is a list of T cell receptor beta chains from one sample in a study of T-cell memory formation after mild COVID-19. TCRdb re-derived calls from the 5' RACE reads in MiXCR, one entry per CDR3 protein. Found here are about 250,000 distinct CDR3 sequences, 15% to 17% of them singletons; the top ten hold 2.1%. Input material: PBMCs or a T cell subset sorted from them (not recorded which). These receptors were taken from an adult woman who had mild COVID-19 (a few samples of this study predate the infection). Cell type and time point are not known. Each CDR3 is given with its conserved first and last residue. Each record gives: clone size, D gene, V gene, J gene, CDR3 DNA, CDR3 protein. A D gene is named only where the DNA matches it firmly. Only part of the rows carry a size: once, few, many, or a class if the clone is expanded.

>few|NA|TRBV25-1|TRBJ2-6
TGTGCCAGCAGTCCGGAAATGGCTGGGGCCAACGTCCTGACTTTC
CASSPEMAGANVLTF
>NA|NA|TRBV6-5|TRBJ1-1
TGTGCCAGCAGTCAGGGATACAACACTGAAGCTTTCTTT
CASSQGYNTEAFF
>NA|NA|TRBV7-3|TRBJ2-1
TGTGCCAGCAGCGCCACCCTGGGCGAGCAGTTCTTC
CASSATLGEQFF
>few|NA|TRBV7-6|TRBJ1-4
TGTGCCAGCAGCGCAAACCCGGACTCCCGGCGTGAAAAACTGTTTTTT
CASSANPDSRREKLFF
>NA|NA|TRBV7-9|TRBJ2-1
TGTGCCAGCAGCCGAATGGGGGAGCAGTTCTTC
CASSRMGEQFF
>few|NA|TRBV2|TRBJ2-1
TGTGCCAGCAGCGAGCACCGGGAACCGGGTAACAATGAGCAGTTCTTC
CASSEHREPGNNEQFF
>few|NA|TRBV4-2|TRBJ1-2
TGTGCCAGCAGCCAAAGGCCAGCAGACTATGGCTACACCTTC
CASSQRPADYGYTF
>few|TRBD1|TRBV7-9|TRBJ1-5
TGTGCCAGCAGCTTAGGACAGGGGGCTCAGCCCCAGCATTTT
CASSLGQGAQPQHF
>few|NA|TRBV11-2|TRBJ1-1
TGTGCCAGCAGCTTAGCAGACAGAAGCACTGAAGCTTTCTTT
CASSLADRSTEAFF
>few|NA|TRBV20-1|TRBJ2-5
TGCAGTGCTAGAAGGGACTTGGGGGAGACCCAGTACTTC
CSARRDLGETQYF
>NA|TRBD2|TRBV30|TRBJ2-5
TGTGCCTGGAGTGGACTAGCGGGAGTTGTCCAAGAGACCCAGTACTTC
CAWSGLAGVVQETQYF
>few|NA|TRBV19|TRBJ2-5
TGTGCCAGTAGTGGGCGGGGGCTAGGAGCAGAGACCCAGTACTTC
CASSGRGLGAETQYF
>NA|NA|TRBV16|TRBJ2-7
TGTGCCAGCAGCCAAGGGGGAGAGCAGAGCGAGTACTTC
CASSQGGEQSEYF
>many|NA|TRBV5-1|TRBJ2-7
TGCGCCAGCAGCTTGGACAACTACGAGCAGTACTTC
CASSLDNYEQYF
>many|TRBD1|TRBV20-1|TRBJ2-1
TGCAGTGCTTCTCCGGGACAGGGACGGGGTGAGCAGTTCTTC
CSASPGQGRGEQFF
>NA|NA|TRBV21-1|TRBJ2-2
TGTGCCAGCAGCAAAGAACAGTACACCGGGGAGCTGTTTTTT
CASSKEQYTGELFF
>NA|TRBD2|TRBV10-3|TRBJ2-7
TGTGACATCAATGCGGGGGGGTCCTACGAGCAGTACTTC
CDINAGGSYEQYF
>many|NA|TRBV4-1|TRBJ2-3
TGCGCCAGCAGCCGAGACGCCAGCACAGCTAGCACAGATACGCAGTATTTT
CASSRDASTASTDTQYF
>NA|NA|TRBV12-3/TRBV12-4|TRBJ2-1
TGTGCCAGCAGTTGGGGGGCCGGCGATGAGCAGTTCTTC
CASSWGAGDEQFF
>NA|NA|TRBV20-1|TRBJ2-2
TGCAGTGCCCGGGACTCTTTAAACACCGGGGAGCTGTTTTTT
CSARDSLNTGELFF
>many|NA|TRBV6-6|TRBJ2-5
TGTGCCAGCAGGAAAGAGACCCAGTACTTC
CASRKETQYF
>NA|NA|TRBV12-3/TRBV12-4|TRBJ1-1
TGTGCCAGCAGAACACCCCTTGGGACTGAAGCTTTCTTT
CASRTPLGTEAFF
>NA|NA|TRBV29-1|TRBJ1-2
TGCAGCGTTGCAGGGTTAACTAACTATGGCTACACCTTC
CSVAGLTNYGYTF
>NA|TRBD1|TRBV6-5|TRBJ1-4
TGTGCCAGCAGTTTCGCACAGGGGAGTATACTGTTTTTT
CASSFAQGSILFF
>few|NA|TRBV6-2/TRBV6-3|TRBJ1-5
TGTGCCAGCAGTTACTCGTCTGTGGGACCAGTTAGTGAGCCCCAGCATTTT
CASSYSSVGPVSEPQHF
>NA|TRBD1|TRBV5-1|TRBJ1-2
TGCGCCAGCACTGACAGGGAGGCCGGCTACACCTTC
CASTDREAGYTF
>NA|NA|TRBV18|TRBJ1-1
TGTGCCAGCTCAGAACAGCGGAACACTGAAGCTTTCTTT
CASSEQRNTEAFF
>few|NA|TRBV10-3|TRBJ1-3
TGTGCCATCACGTCTGGAAACACCATATATTTT
CAITSGNTIYF
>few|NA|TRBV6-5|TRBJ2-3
TGTGCCAGCAGTGCTCAAGAGAACAGGAGAAGCACAGATACGCAGTATTTT
CASSAQENRRSTDTQYF
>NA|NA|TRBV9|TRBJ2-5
TGTGCCAGCAGCGTTTGGGGGGGCCGGGAGACCCAGTACTTC
CASSVWGGRETQYF
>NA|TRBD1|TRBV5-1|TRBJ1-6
TGCGCCAGCAGCAATAGGGGACAGGCAAATTCACCCCTCCACTTT
CASSNRGQANSPLHF
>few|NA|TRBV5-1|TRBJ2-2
TGCGCCAGCAGCCGTTTAGTCCTAGACTTGAACACCGGGGAGCTGTTTTTT
CASSRLVLDLNTGELFF
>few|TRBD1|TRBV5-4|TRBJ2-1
TGTGCCAGCAGCTCCCGGACAGGGGATGAGCAGTTCTTC
CASSSRTGDEQFF
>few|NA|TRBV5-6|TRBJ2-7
TGTGCCAGCAGCTTGGGACCCCAGGACTACGAGCAGTACTTC
CASSLGPQDYEQYF
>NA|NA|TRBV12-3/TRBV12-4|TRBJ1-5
TGTGCCAGCAGTTTCGGAGCCCAGCCCCAGCATTTT
CASSFGAQPQHF
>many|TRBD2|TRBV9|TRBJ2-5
TGTGCCAGCAGCGCAAATAGCGGGGGGGCCGCAGAGACCCAGTACTTC
CASSANSGGAAETQYF
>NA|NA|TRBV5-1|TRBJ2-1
TGCGCCAGCAGCAGAGGGGCAGGTAGGAATGAGCAGTTCTTC
CASSRGAGRNEQFF
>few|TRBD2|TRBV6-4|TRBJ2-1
TGTGCCAGCAGTGACTCAGGGACTAGCTCCTACAATGAGCAGTTCTTC
CASSDSGTSSYNEQFF
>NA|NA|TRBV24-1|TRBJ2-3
TGTGCCACCAGTGATGTGGTACTAGGTGCTACGCAGTATTTT
CATSDVVLGATQYF
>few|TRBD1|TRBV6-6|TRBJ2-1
TGTGCCAGCAGTTACGGGACAGGTCTCAATGAGCAGTTCTTC
CASSYGTGLNEQFF
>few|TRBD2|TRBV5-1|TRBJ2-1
TGCGCCAGCAGCTTGGTGGCTAGCGGGCGGTACAATGAGCAGTTCTTC
CASSLVASGRYNEQFF
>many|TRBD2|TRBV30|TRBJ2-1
TGTGCCTGGAGTGTAAGGCGGGAGGGCACTGAGCAGTTCTTC
CAWSVRREGTEQFF
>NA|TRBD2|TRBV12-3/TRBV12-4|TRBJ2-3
TGTGCCAGCAGGCTATCTAGCGGGGGGGTCGATACGCAGTATTTT
CASRLSSGGVDTQYF
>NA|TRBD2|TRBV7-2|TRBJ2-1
TGTGCCAGCACCTTTAGCGGGAGCGGGTACAATGAGCAGTTCTTC
CASTFSGSGYNEQFF
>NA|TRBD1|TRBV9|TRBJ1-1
TGTGCCAGCAGCGTAGACGGGCAGGGGGACACTGAAGCTTTCTTT
CASSVDGQGDTEAFF
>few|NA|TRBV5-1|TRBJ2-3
TGCGCCAGCGAGTTGACCACTACAGGGCCTACAGATACGCAGTATTTT
CASELTTTGPTDTQYF
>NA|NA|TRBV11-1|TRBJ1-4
TGTGCCAGCAGCCCCAGTACGACAGGAGCCGAAAAACTGTTTTTT
CASSPSTTGAEKLFF
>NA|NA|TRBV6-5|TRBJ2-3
TGTGCCAGCACCCTGGCGAGGAATACAGATACGCAGTATTTT
CASTLARNTDTQYF